This entry is about one T cell receptor beta chain. Germline V gene sequence: CDR1 SGHAT, CDR2 FQNNGV. This CDR3 contains 13 residues. The V gene end was trimmed by 5 bases and the J gene end by 7 bases; junction bases not matched to a gene: 6. The data originate from a study of blood T cell repertoires in COVID-19. Across the whole study: Acute-phase and convalescent COVID-19 samples originated in the United States, Italy and Spain. PBMCs, B-cell-depleted T cells, or T cells were the source of the cDNA or gDNA that made up the material.

Using immunoSEQ multiplex PCR, the repertoire was profiled, and TCRdb retains in-frame clones only, with some absent. Of 180,000 or so clones listed, 86% are singletons. Sequences were obtained from peripheral blood. The chain is built from TRBV11-2 and TRBJ1-1; 8 nucleotides line up with TRBD1. This clonotype was sampled from a woman in her 30s with active or convalescent COVID-19. The CDR3 bases are TGTGCCAGCAGCAGGGGACAGGTAATTGAAGCTTTCTTT. Translation: CASSRGQVIEAFF.